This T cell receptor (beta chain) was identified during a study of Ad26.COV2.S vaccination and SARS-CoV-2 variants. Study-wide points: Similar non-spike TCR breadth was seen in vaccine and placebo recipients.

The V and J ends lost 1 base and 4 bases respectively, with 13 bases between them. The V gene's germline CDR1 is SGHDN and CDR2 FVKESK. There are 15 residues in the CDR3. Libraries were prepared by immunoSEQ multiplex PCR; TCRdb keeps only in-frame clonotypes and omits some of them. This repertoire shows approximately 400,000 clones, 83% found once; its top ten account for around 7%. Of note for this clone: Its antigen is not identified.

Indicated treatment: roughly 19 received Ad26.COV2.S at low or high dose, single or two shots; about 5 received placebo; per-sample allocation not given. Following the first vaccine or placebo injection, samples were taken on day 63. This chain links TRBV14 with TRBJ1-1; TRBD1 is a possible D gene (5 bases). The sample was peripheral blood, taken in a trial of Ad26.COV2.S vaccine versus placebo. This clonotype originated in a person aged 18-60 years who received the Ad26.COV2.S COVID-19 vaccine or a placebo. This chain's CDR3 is CASSQVDGASTEAFF. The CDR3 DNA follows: TGTGCCAGCAGCCAAGTAGACGGGGCTAGCACTGAAGCTTTCTTT.